The clone carrying this TCR beta chain appeared a few times. Its target is unknown. TCRdb processed the 5' RACE reads anew with MiXCR; each CDR3 protein has one entry. This table holds under 550,000 distinct CDR3 sequences, about 20% found once. V was pared by 9 bases and J by 9 bases, with 10 bases of the junction left unmatched. The CDR3 is made up of 13 amino acids. Germline CDR1 reads KGHDR; CDR2 reads SFDVKD. These data belong to a study of T-cell memory formation after mild COVID-19. Study at large: Largely, TCR clusters stayed within a single donor. Study observations and caveats: There were some responding clones in pre-infection memory, which suggested that cross-reactive memory had joined.

The receptor was derived from an adult woman who had mild COVID-19 (a few samples of this study predate the infection). Cell type and time point are not known. V and J are TRBV24-1 and TRBJ1-5; 7 bases are a match to TRBD1. The sequencing input was PBMCs or a T cell subset sorted from them (not recorded which). Written as DNA, the CDR3 is TGTGCCACCGGTTCAAACAGGGGTTGGCCCCAGCATTTT. It is translated as CATGSNRGWPQHF.